What follows are 23 T cell receptor beta chains derived from one specimen sequenced in a study of blood T cell repertoires in COVID-19. The method was immunoSEQ multiplex PCR; TCRdb's version includes in-frame clones alone and lacks a portion of them. The table records more than 90,000 clones, roughly nine tenths of them present only once. The sequencing input was peripheral blood. Receptors were obtained from a middle-aged man with acute or convalescent COVID-19.

The chain uses TRBV3-1 (or the pseudogene TRBV3-2) and TRBJ2-7; 10 nucleotides line up with TRBD2. The CDR3 length is 14 residues. CDR1 is LGHDT, CDR2 YNNKEL, per germline (reference sequence). After removal of 8 bases from V and 5 bases from J, the junction contained 9 bases not matched to a gene. This CDR3 reads CASGETSGIDEQYF. DNA for the CDR3: TGTGCCAGCGGGGAAACTAGCGGGATCGACGAGCAGTACTTC.

This chain joins TRBV15 and TRBJ2-7; D gene unclear. The CDR3 is 14 residues long. V lost 1 base and J lost 3, with 10 bases in between. Germline V gene data show CDR1 as LNHNV and CDR2 as YYDKDF (reference sequence). The DNA for the CDR3 is TGTGCCACCAGCAGAGGTACAGCCTACTACGAGCAGTACTTC. Translated: CATSRGTAYYEQYF.

The gene calls are TRBV11-3 and TRBJ2-3; the D gene is possibly TRBD1 (7 bases). The CDR3 extends over 13 amino acids. The germline V and J ends were trimmed by 4 bases and 6 bases, with 11 bases remaining between them. CDR1 is SGHNT and CDR2 is YENEEA in the germline V gene. DNA of the CDR3: TGTGCCAGCAGCTCCAGGGGGGCGGATACGCAGTATTTT. Amino acids: CASSSRGADTQYF.

The V gene is TRBV6-5, the J gene TRBJ1-2; 9 positions agree with TRBD1. The CDR3 loop spans 13 amino acids. Germline loops: CDR1 MNHEY, CDR2 SVGAGI. The junction had 6 bases not matched to a gene; V was cut back by 6 bases and J by 7 bases. The CDR3 sequence is CASRKQGAVGYTF. The DNA for the CDR3 is TGTGCCAGCAGAAAACAGGGGGCAGTTGGCTACACCTTC.

In its sample, this clone was seen once. The chain uses TRBV5-1 and TRBJ1-3, with a weak D call TRBD1 (6 bases). CDR1 and CDR2 from the germline V gene are SGHRS and YFSETQ. The CDR3 is made up of 17 amino acids. Trimming cost V 4 bases and J 0 bases, with 17 bases left between them. CDR3 region: CASSETGTPNSGNTIYF. CDR3 DNA sequence: TGCGCCAGCAGCGAAACCGGGACACCCAACTCTGGAAACACCATATATTTT.

This clone was detected only once. The chain joins TRBV2 to TRBJ2-1; TRBD2 matches at 11 bases. CDR1 is SNHLY, CDR2 FYNNEI, per germline. The CDR3 consists of 15 residues. V shed 6 bases and J 7 bases; nucleotides not matched to a gene: 8. The chain's CDR3 is CASRRTSGSRNEQFF. The CDR3 coding sequence is TGTGCCAGCAGACGGACTAGCGGGTCAAGGAATGAGCAGTTCTTC.

The DNA for the CDR3 is TGTGCCAGTTCGGGGTGGAATTCACCCCTCCACTTT. Translated: CASSGWNSPLHF. The chain is built from TRBV19 and TRBJ1-6; D gene uncertain. Germline V lookup: CDR1 LNHDA, CDR2 SQIVND (reference sequence). Trimming removed 8 bases from V and 7 bases from J, with 9 bases in between. The length of the CDR3 is 12 residues. Full variable domain (rest looked up from reference TRBV19 and TRBJ1-6): DGGITQSPKYLFRKEGQNVTLSCEQNLNHDAMYWYRQDPGQGLRLIYYSQIVNDFQKGDIAEGYSVSREKKESFPLTVTSAQKNPTAFYLCASSGWNSPLHFGNGTRLTVT.

The CDR3 is CASSTSGADTQYF. The CDR3 nucleotides are TGCGCCAGCAGCACCTCAGGGGCAGATACGCAGTATTTT. The gene calls are TRBV5-1 and TRBJ2-3; D perhaps matches TRBD1 (6 bases). The CDR3 has 13 amino acids. Trimming removed 4 bases at V and 4 bases at J, with 10 bases between. Germline CDR1 and CDR2: SGHRS and YFSETQ.

This clone was recorded many times. J is TRBJ1-5 and V is TRBV10-3, with 10 bases aligning to TRBD1. CDR1 is ENHRY, CDR2 SYGVKD, per germline. This CDR3 region has 14 residues. V trimming: 10 bases; J trimming: 3 bases; junction bases outside the gene matches: 6. This CDR3 is CATGTGDPNQPQHF. The DNA for the CDR3 is TGTGCCACCGGGACAGGGGATCCCAATCAGCCCCAGCATTTT.

The V gene is TRBV10-3, the J gene TRBJ1-5, with a possible D match to TRBD1 (6 bases). Germline values: CDR1 ENHRY, CDR2 SYGVKD. The V end lost 0 bases, the J end lost 5 bases, and 14 bases lay between the germline ends. The length of the CDR3 is 16 residues. Here the CDR3 reads CAISESKQGRDQPQHF. The CDR3 bases are TGTGCCATCAGTGAGTCGAAACAGGGTAGAGATCAGCCCCAGCATTTT.

This clone was observed a single time. The rearrangement uses TRBV9 and TRBJ2-3; no clear D gene. The CDR3 covers 15 residues. V lost 0 bases and J lost 3, with 11 bases in between. Germline V CDR1 and CDR2: SGDLS, YYNGEE. CDR3 DNA: TGTGCCAGCAGCGTAGCTAGAGGCATTACAGATACGCAGTATTTT. This sequence encodes CASSVARGITDTQYF.

The CDR3 DNA sequence: TGTGCTAGTGGTTTGGTACTGTCGGCTAACTATGGCTACACCTTC. The encoded protein is CASGLVLSANYGYTF. The chain carries TRBV12-5 and TRBJ1-2; no clear D gene. CDR1 LGHNT and CDR2 FRNRAP come from the germline V gene. The CDR3 is 15 residues long. Trimming took off 0 bases at V and 0 bases at J, with 8 bases between the two ends.

The V call is TRBV30, the J call TRBJ2-1, with a tentative D call TRBD2 (6 bases). The CDR3 extends over 19 amino acids. Germline values: CDR1 GTSNPN, CDR2 SVGIG (reference sequence). V dropped 0 bases and J dropped 6 bases, with 27 bases sitting between them. The CDR3, as DNA: TGTGCCTGGAGTGTACGAAATTTGGATAGTTGGAGGGGTGCCAATGAGCAGTTCTTC. It encodes CAWSVRNLDSWRGANEQFF.

V usage is TRBV6-1 and J usage is TRBJ1-1; D may be TRBD1 (5 bases). This CDR3 has 12 amino acids. V lost 3 bases and J 4 bases, leaving 6 bases between the germline ends. Germline lookup yields CDR1 MNHNS and CDR2 SASEGT. The CDR3 region is CASSDRVTEAFF. CDR3 nucleotide sequence: TGTGCCAGCAGTGACAGGGTCACTGAAGCTTTCTTT.

The V gene is TRBV24-1, the J gene TRBJ2-5, with 12 bases identical to TRBD1. The CDR3 spans 16 residues. CDR1 is KGHDR, CDR2 SFDVKD, per germline. The V and J ends lost 10 bases and 4 bases, in that order; junction bases with no gene match: 12. The CDR3 protein is CATSPGTGGAGETQYF. CDR3 coding DNA: TGTGCCACAAGTCCCGGGACAGGGGGCGCGGGAGAGACCCAGTACTTC.

The chain is built from TRBV10-3 and TRBJ1-5; 7 nucleotides match TRBD1. Germline trimming cut 10 bases from V and 3 bases from J; bases unmatched to any gene: 15. From germline, CDR1 is ENHRY and CDR2 SYGVKD. The CDR3 spans 16 residues. The CDR3 loop reads CASGGKTGQDNQPQHF. The CDR3 DNA sequence: TGTGCCAGTGGAGGGAAGACAGGGCAAGACAATCAGCCCCAGCATTTT.

This clone has only one observation. Other DNA sequences of this sample code for an identical CDR3. The CDR3 spells CASSLQGTDTQYF. Written as DNA, the CDR3 is TGTGCCAGCAGCTTGCAGGGGACAGATACGCAGTATTTT. The rearrangement links TRBV11-3 to TRBJ2-3, with D possibly being TRBD1 (6 bases). Trimming pared 3 bases from V and 3 bases from J, leaving 7 bases between. Germline V gene lookup returns CDR1 SGHNT and CDR2 YENEEA. This CDR3 has 13 amino acids.

The V gene is TRBV30, the J gene TRBJ1-2; D is undetermined. This CDR3 is 11 amino acids long. The V gene's germline CDR1 is GTSNPN and CDR2 SVGIG (reference sequence). V lost 6 bases and J 2 bases, leaving 7 bases between the germline ends. The CDR3 is CACHSNYGYTF. The CDR3 DNA reads as TGTGCCTGCCACAGCAACTATGGCTACACCTTC.

The table lists this clone with a few counts. This sequence joins TRBV2 and TRBJ1-1; 8 bases match TRBD1. Germline V gene lookup returns CDR1 SNHLY and CDR2 FYNNEI. This CDR3 has 14 residues. Trimming cost V 9 bases and J 0 bases; bases outside gene matches: 6. Written as DNA, the CDR3 is TGTGCCAGACCTAGGACAGGGCTGAACACTGAAGCTTTCTTT. Protein: CARPRTGLNTEAFF.

The gene calls are TRBV11-3 and TRBJ2-2; D is unresolved. The length of the CDR3 is 12 residues. V gave up 5 bases and J gave up 7 bases, with 8 bases separating them. The germline V gene has CDR1 SGHNT and CDR2 YENEEA. The CDR3 DNA follows: TGTGCCAGCAGCCCCCGGGTCGGGGAGCTGTTTTTT. It codes for CASSPRVGELFF. Full variable domain (remainder filled in from reference TRBV11-3 and TRBJ2-2): EAGVVQSPRYKIIEKKQPVAFWCNPISGHNTLYWYLQNLGQGPELLIRYENEEAVDDSQLPKDRFSAERLKGVDSTLKIQPAELGDSAVYLCASSPRVGELFFGEGSRLTVL.

This rearrangement joins TRBV27 to TRBJ2-5; 7 bases map to TRBD1. With V trimmed by 5 bases and J by 3 bases, 9 bases remained unmatched. From germline, CDR1 is MNHEY and CDR2 SMNVEV (reference sequence). The CDR3 has 15 residues. Here the CDR3 reads CASSIQGRREETQYF. In DNA, the CDR3 is TGTGCCAGCAGTATACAGGGGCGCCGAGAAGAGACCCAGTACTTC.

The chain couples TRBV7-6 to TRBJ2-7; 7 bases line up with TRBD1. Per germline, CDR1 SGHVS and CDR2 FNYEAQ. There are 16 residues in the CDR3. V lost 1 base and J lost 3; bases outside the gene matches: 9. The DNA of the CDR3 is TGTGCCAGCAGCTTAGTCGCTAAGGACAGGAACTACGAGCAGTACTTC. Its translation: CASSLVAKDRNYEQYF.

The V gene is TRBV6-5, the J gene TRBJ1-2; D is unresolved. The length of the CDR3 is 13 residues. V dropped 6 bases and J dropped 8 bases, with 16 bases sitting between them. Germline lookup yields CDR1 MNHEY and CDR2 SVGAGI. The CDR3 spells CASSRAEAQGYTF. In DNA, the CDR3 is TGTGCCAGCAGCCGAGCGGAGGCACAAGGCTACACCTTC.